This TCR beta chain was recorded in a study of blood T cell repertoires in COVID-19. Study-level background: Researchers got acute and convalescent COVID-19 samples from the United States, Italy and Spain. T cells, B-cell-depleted T cells, or PBMCs supplied cDNA or gDNA.

The germline V gene has CDR1 MNHNS and CDR2 SASEGT. This CDR3 has 13 residues. Trimming pared 2 bases from V and 8 bases from J, leaving 9 bases between. Using immunoSEQ multiplex PCR, the repertoire was profiled, and TCRdb retains in-frame clones only, with some absent. The sample shows about 94,000 clones, around 81% of them seen only once. V is TRBV6-1 and J is TRBJ1-4; D is perhaps TRBD1 (5 bases). The source is a man in his 60s with acute or convalescent COVID-19. The sequenced material came from peripheral blood. The CDR3 loop reads CASSEFGAEKLFF. Written as DNA, the CDR3 is TGTGCCAGCAGTGAATTTGGGGCGGAAAAACTGTTTTTT.